The 8 T cell receptor beta chains in this list originate from one sample, sequenced in a study of a mutant IDH1 vaccine in newly diagnosed glioma (dated by TCRdb to about 2021). Receptors were amplified or captured by the immunoSEQ multiplex PCR assay. Held by TCRdb, this immuneACCESS table contains in-frame sequences only and omits some clones. Under half of the omission traces to an unresolved V gene where checked; the cause of the rest is unknown. Present in this sample are about 100,000 clones, about four fifths of which were seen just once. The top ten clonotypes cover around 7.5% of the sample. Taken with the paper, the label for time point translates to: baseline, week 1 (first vaccination visit). The treatment or condition label of this sample denotes: pre-vaccination baseline after standard-of-care therapy. The material sequenced was PBMCs, taken from a glioma patient treated with radiotherapy, temozolomide or both. These receptors originate from a man aged 40-50 years with glioma.

CDR3 sequence (DNA): TGCGCCAGCAGCTGGGCGGGGGCGGAGGGGCAGCCCCAGCATTTT. This gives the protein CASSWAGAEGQPQHF. The chain links TRBV5-1 to TRBJ1-5, with a tentative D call TRBD1 (6 bases). The CDR3 loop spans 15 amino acids. CDR1 and CDR2 from the germline V gene are SGHRS and YFSETQ. Trimming pared 3 bases from V and 7 bases from J, leaving 17 bases between.

The rearrangement uses TRBV6-5 and TRBJ1-6, with D uncertain. The V and J ends lost 0 bases and 7 bases respectively, with 13 bases between them. This CDR3 spans 16 amino acids. Germline V gene data show CDR1 as MNHEY and CDR2 as SVGAGI. CDR3 loop: CASSYSRALRNSPLHF. CDR3 coding DNA: TGTGCCAGCAGTTACTCTCGAGCCCTGAGGAATTCACCCCTCCACTTT.

The gene calls are TRBV2 and TRBJ2-5, with D hard to call. CDR1 and CDR2 (germline): SNHLY, FYNNEI. Trimming removed 1 base at V and 2 bases at J, with 5 bases between. The CDR3 totals 13 residues. DNA for the CDR3: TGTGCCAGCAGTGAAGGCTATCAAGAGACCCAGTACTTC. Amino acids: CASSEGYQETQYF.

The V and J genes are TRBV27 and TRBJ2-3; 9 bases fit TRBD2. The V gene's germline CDR1 is MNHEY and CDR2 SMNVEV (reference sequence). The length of the CDR3 is 14 residues. J gave up 3 bases and V 7 bases, and 5 bases lay outside the gene matches. The CDR3 DNA sequence: TGTGCCAGCACCTTGCGGGGGGGGACAGATACGCAGTATTTT. The encoded protein is CASTLRGGTDTQYF.

The chain is built from TRBV7-2 and TRBJ1-3; maybe TRBD1 (5 bases). Per the germline V gene, CDR1 is SGHTA and CDR2 is FQGNSA. The CDR3 contains 17 residues. V gave up 1 base and J gave up 5 bases, with 18 bases separating them. CDR3: CASSLETGTGLRNTIYF. CDR3 bases: TGTGCCAGCAGCTTAGAAACGGGGACGGGATTAAGAAACACCATATATTTT.

This clone was detected only once. The rearrangement uses TRBV7-9 and TRBJ1-2, with D perhaps TRBD1 (6 bases). V was shortened by 5 bases and J by 1 base, with 14 bases between the two germline ends. The germline gives CDR1 SEHNR, CDR2 FQNEAQ (reference sequence). CDR3 length: 15 amino acids. CDR3 sequence: CASSAGQTHNYGYTF. CDR3 nucleotide sequence: TGTGCCAGCAGCGCGGGACAAACCCATAACTATGGCTACACCTTC. Complete variable domain (other parts from reference TRBV7-9 and TRBJ1-2): DTGVSQNPRHKITKRGQNVTFRCDPISEHNRLYWYRQTLGQGPEFLTYFQNEAQLEKSRLLSDRFSAERPKGSFSTLEIQRTEQGDSAMYLCASSAGQTHNYGYTFGSGTRLTVV.

This rearrangement joins TRBV15 to TRBJ2-3; D call uncertain. Germline V gene data show CDR1 as LNHNV and CDR2 as YYDKDF (reference sequence). V lost 0 bases to trimming and J lost 1 base, with 5 bases between them. The CDR3 length is 14 residues. The CDR3 here is CATSRDLGTDTQYF. Written as DNA, the CDR3 is TGTGCCACCAGCAGAGATCTGGGCACAGATACGCAGTATTTT.

V is TRBV7-6 and J is TRBJ1-3; D uncertain. Trimming pared 5 bases from V and 3 bases from J, leaving 11 bases between. The CDR3 is made up of 14 amino acids. CDR1 is SGHVS and CDR2 is FNYEAQ in the germline V gene. The CDR3 DNA sequence: TGTGCCAGCAGCCATAATGGTTTTGGAAACACCATATATTTT. Translation gives CASSHNGFGNTIYF.